Presented here are 14 T cell receptor beta chains from one specimen sequenced in a study of read filtering for tumor transcriptome and immune sequencing. Molecular barcoded adaptors covering alpha/delta and beta/gamma chains were used on 400 to 450 ng RNA. TCRdb analysed the reads with MiXCR anew, one entry per CDR3 protein. The sample carries roughly 69,000 distinct CDR3 sequences, roughly 14% recorded once. The sequenced material came from a population of CD138-negative cells sorted from bone marrow. These receptors were taken from a donor at least 40 years old with multiple myeloma.

The chain has TRBV29-1 and TRBJ1-1, with D uncertain. The CDR3 sequence is 11 residues long. Per the germline V gene, CDR1 is SQVTM and CDR2 is ANQGSEA. Deletions cut 4 bases from V and 5 bases from J, with 8 bases between. The CDR3: CSVGGMTEAFF. The CDR3 DNA reads TGCAGCGTTGGTGGGATGACTGAAGCTTTCTTT.

The chain carries TRBV20-1 and TRBJ1-1; TRBD1 matches at 9 bases. Germline CDR1 is DFQATT and CDR2 is SNEGSKA (reference sequence). With V trimmed by 1 base and J by 10 bases, 1 base remained unmatched. This CDR3 is built from 11 residues. CDR3 in DNA: TGCAGTGCTAGAGTGGGACAGGGAGCTTTCTTT. Protein: CSARVGQGAFF.

As for this clonotype: It is likely a read error, because the conserved phenylalanine at the end of the CDR3 is missing. This chain joins TRBV6-5 and TRBJ2-7; TRBD1 matches 10 bases. This CDR3 contains 16 residues. Germline V CDR1 and CDR2: MNHEY, SVGAGI. J lost 5 bases, V lost 6 bases, and 13 bases had no gene match. In nucleotides, the CDR3 is TGTGCCAGCAGGGAGACCGGGACAGGGGTGTTCCACGAGCAGTACTCC. Its translation is CASRETGTGVFHEQYS.

In this sample, this clonotype turned up many times. The chain employs TRBV20-1 and TRBJ2-1; D possibly matches TRBD1 or TRBD2 (6 bases each). Germline CDR1 reads DFQATT; CDR2 reads SNEGSKA (reference sequence). CDR3 length equals 13 residues. The V gene lost 8 bases and the J gene lost 3 bases, with 14 bases spanning the gap. The CDR3 is CSTEGGNYNEQFF. As DNA, the CDR3 is TGCAGTACTGAGGGGGGAAACTACAATGAGCAGTTCTTC.

The table lists this clonotype with a few counts. This chain links TRBV30 with TRBJ1-4; D ambiguous. The V end was cut by 0 bases, the J end by 10 bases, with 9 bases between. The CDR3 totals 12 residues. CDR1 GTSNPN and CDR2 SVGIG come from the germline V gene (reference sequence). The CDR3 spells CAWSVEVGKLFF. In DNA form, the CDR3 reads TGTGCCTGGAGTGTTGAAGTCGGAAAACTGTTTTTT.

The chain links TRBV6-1 to TRBJ2-7; the D gene is possibly TRBD2 (5 bases). The CDR3 length is 13 residues. V shed 6 bases and J shed 5 bases, with 14 bases lying between them. From germline, CDR1 is MNHNS and CDR2 SASEGT. The CDR3 loop reads CASRRTGSNEQYF. The DNA for the CDR3 is TGTGCCAGCAGGAGGACGGGGAGTAACGAGCAGTACTTC.

In this sample, this clonotype turned up many times. V gene TRBV29-1 combines with J gene TRBJ1-1; no clear D. The CDR3 runs to 13 residues. Germline V CDR1 and CDR2: SQVTM, ANQGSEA. The V end lost 3 bases, the J end lost 4 bases, and 12 bases lay between the germline ends. CDR3 in amino acids: CSVDGPRATEAFF. CDR3 coding DNA: TGCAGCGTTGACGGGCCCCGCGCCACTGAAGCTTTCTTT.

This clonotype was picked up many times. The chain couples TRBV5-1 to TRBJ2-1, with D perhaps TRBD1 or TRBD2 (5 bases each). Germline assignment: CDR1 SGHRS and CDR2 YFSETQ. The V end lost 2 bases, the J end lost 6 bases, and 15 bases lay between the germline ends. The CDR3 consists of 15 residues. The CDR3 loop is CASSLGLAGFNEQFF. The CDR3 DNA reads as TGCGCCAGCAGCTTAGGGCTAGCAGGGTTCAATGAGCAGTTCTTC.

This clonotype was recorded at least ten times. CDR3: CSASSRLGTDTQYF. The CDR3 region has the DNA TGCAGCGCCTCCAGCAGACTAGGCACAGATACGCAGTATTTT. The genes are TRBV29-1 and TRBJ2-3, with D tentatively TRBD2 (6 bases). The V gene lost 7 bases and the J gene lost 1 base, with 15 bases spanning the gap. CDR1 and CDR2 from the germline V gene are SQVTM and ANQGSEA. The CDR3 runs to 14 residues.

This clonotype was observed a handful of times. The chain uses TRBV19 and TRBJ2-2, with D possibly called TRBD1 or TRBD2 (5 bases each). CDR1 LNHDA and CDR2 SQIVND come from the germline V gene (reference sequence). The CDR3 is 15 residues long. Trimming pared 8 bases from V and 5 bases from J, leaving 18 bases between. The CDR3 sequence is CASGLGPRTTGELFF. In DNA, the CDR3 is TGTGCCAGTGGTTTGGGACCGCGAACAACCGGGGAGCTGTTTTTT.

This clonotype was detected a few times. V usage is TRBV30 and J usage is TRBJ2-1; 8 bases match TRBD2. J gave up 8 bases and V 3 bases, and 15 bases lay outside the gene matches. The CDR3 loop spans 16 amino acids. Per the germline V gene, CDR1 is GTSNPN and CDR2 is SVGIG (reference sequence). For the CDR3, the DNA is TGTGCCTGGAGACCAAATGGAGCGGGAGTCATCCATGAGCAGTTCTTC. Translation gives CAWRPNGAGVIHEQFF.

Concerning this clonotype itself: A much larger clone differs by one base, so this may be a read error. Lacking the conserved final phenylalanine or tryptophan, this CDR3 likely reflects a read error. J is TRBJ2-1 and V is TRBV12-3 or TRBV12-4; no reliable D call. The CDR3 is 13 amino acids. Between the trimmed V and J ends, which lost 1 base and 7 bases, there was a span of 8 bases. The CDR3 sequence: CASSLGYYNEQFS. DNA for the CDR3: TGTGCCAGCAGTTTAGGTTACTATAATGAGCAGTTCTCC.

A word on this clonotype: Possible read error: a much larger clone is one base away. V gene TRBV6-6 combines with J gene TRBJ1-5; D is perhaps TRBD1 (5 bases). The CDR3 contains 13 residues. V lost 5 bases and J 6 bases, leaving 11 bases between the germline ends. Germline loops: CDR1 MNHNY, CDR2 SVGAGI (reference sequence). The CDR3: CASSVNGGQPQHF. CDR3 nucleotide sequence: TGTGCCAGCAGTGTAAACGGGGGTCAGCCCCAGCATTTT.

This clonotype was seen at least ten times. V and J are TRBV12-5 and TRBJ1-5; TRBD1 is a possible D gene (5 bases). The ends were cut back, 4 bases at V and 7 bases at J, with 14 bases in the middle. Germline V CDR1 and CDR2: LGHNT, FRNRAP. The CDR3 spans 14 residues. CDR3 loop: CASGSEGYRQPQHF. The CDR3, as DNA: TGTGCTAGTGGTTCAGAGGGGTACCGGCAGCCCCAGCATTTT.